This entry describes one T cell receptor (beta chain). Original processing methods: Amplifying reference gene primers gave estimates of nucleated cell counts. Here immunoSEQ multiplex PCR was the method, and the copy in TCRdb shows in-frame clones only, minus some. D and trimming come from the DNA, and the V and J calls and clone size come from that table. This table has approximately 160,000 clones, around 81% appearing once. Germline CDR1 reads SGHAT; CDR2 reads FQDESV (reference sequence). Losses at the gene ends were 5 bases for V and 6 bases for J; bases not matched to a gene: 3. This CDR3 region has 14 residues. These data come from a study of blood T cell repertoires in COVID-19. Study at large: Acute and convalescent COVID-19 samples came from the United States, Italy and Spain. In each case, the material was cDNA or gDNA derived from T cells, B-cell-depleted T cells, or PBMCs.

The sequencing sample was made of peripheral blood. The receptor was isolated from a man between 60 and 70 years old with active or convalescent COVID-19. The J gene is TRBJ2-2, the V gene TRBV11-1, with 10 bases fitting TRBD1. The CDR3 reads CASSPDRGPGELFF. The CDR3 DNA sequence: TGTGCCAGCAGCCCCGACAGGGGGCCCGGGGAGCTGTTTTTT.